This section outlines one T cell receptor (beta chain) sequence together with its context. The CDR3 contains 16 residues. The trim removed 0 bases at V and 6 bases at J, leaving 5 bases unmatched. Germline CDR1 and CDR2: SSHAT and FNYEAQ (reference sequence). The data derive from a study of T cell changes during pregnancy in multiple sclerosis. The assay was immunoSEQ multiplex PCR, and TCRdb's table has in-frame clones only and misses some. The sample yields 73,000 or so clones, 90% seen once. The V call is TRBV7-7, the J call TRBJ2-2, with TRBD2 matching over 9 bases. Material: peripheral blood, obtained after pregnancy. The clonotype originates from a female donor in good health, enrolled as a control in a pregnancy study. Written as DNA, the CDR3 is TGTGCCAGCAGCTTAGCCCTAGCGGGATTTTCCGGGGAGCTGTTTTTT. This translates into CASSLALAGFSGELFF. The full variable domain, completed using reference TRBV7-7 and TRBJ2-2, is GAGVSQSPRYKVTKRGQDVTLRCDPISSHATLYWYQQALGQGPEFLTYFNYEAQPDKSGLPSDRFSAERPEGSISTLTIQRTEQRDSAMYRCASSLALAGFSGELFFGEGSRLTVL.